Detailed here is one T cell receptor beta chain. Its specificity is not known. The CDR3 extends over 15 amino acids. Trimming removed 4 bases from V and 5 bases from J; junction bases left unmatched: 8. Per the germline V gene, CDR1 is LGHNA and CDR2 is YSLEER. This record belongs to a study of cytomegalovirus exposure and HLA in healthy donors. The PCR had 60 Vbeta and 13 Jbeta primers. Sequencing used immunoSEQ multiplex PCR; TCRdb keeps in-frame clones, though not all of them. This listing includes 180,000 or so clones. Study results and limitations: Prior analysis indicated that the majority of TCR beta V segments exhibited productivity approximately 87% or approximately 30% of the time. A few CMV-associated chains proved CMV antigen-specific in vitro.

Sequencing input: PBMCs. This chain links TRBV4-3 with TRBJ2-3; 8 nucleotides align to TRBD1. The TCR originated in a woman aged 18-29 years in good health and CMV-seropositive. The CDR3 is CASSLQDRVIDTQYF. CDR3 coding DNA: TGCGCCAGCAGCCTCCAGGACAGGGTGATAGATACGCAGTATTTT.